These T cell receptor beta chains were read from a single sample in a study of cytomegalovirus exposure and HLA in healthy donors. Assay used: immunoSEQ multiplex PCR; TCRdb lists only in-frame clones, some missing. This table holds fewer than 200,000 clones, around 86% found once. The sample consisted of PBMCs. These receptors were obtained from a man between 25 and 39 years old in good health and CMV-seropositive. CDR3s include the opening cysteine and the closing phenylalanine or tryptophan. D genes are given only for firm matches. Clone size is given for some rows only: seen once, a few or many times, or a class if the clone is expanded.

V,length,J,D,size,DNA,CDR3
TRBV29-1,15,TRBJ2-7,-,-,TGCAGCGCATCTATAGGGGTGGAGAGCTCCTACGAGCAGTACTTC,CSASIGVESSYEQYF
TRBV2,14,TRBJ1-2,TRBD1,-,TGTGCCGGATTCCACGGGACAGGCAACTATGGCTACACCTTC,CAGFHGTGNYGYTF
TRBV5-5,12,TRBJ2-7,-,-,TGTGCCAGCAGCCCCGCCGACGACGAGCAGTACTTC,CASSPADDEQYF
TRBV7-6,17,TRBJ2-1,TRBD1,-,TGTGCCAGCAGCTTAGGCTCAAGACCTCTAGGGGGCCATGAGCAGTTCTTC,CASSLGSRPLGGHEQFF
TRBV6-5,15,TRBJ1-5,-,-,TGTGCCAGCGGAAATACAGAATATAGCAATCAGCCCCAGCATTTT,CASGNTEYSNQPQHF
TRBV11-2,18,TRBJ2-6,TRBD1,-,TGTGCCAGCAGCCCGGGACAGAGAGTCAGCTCTGGGGCCAACGTCCTGACTTTC,CASSPGQRVSSGANVLTF
TRBV29-1,14,TRBJ2-1,TRBD1,-,TGCAGCGTGAGGGACAGGGGCGATTACAATGAGCAGTTCTTC,CSVRDRGDYNEQFF
TRBV7-9,12,TRBJ2-7,-,-,TGTGCCAGCAGCCCAATAGCGTACGAGCAGTACTTC,CASSPIAYEQYF
TRBV5-6,12,TRBJ1-1,TRBD1,-,TGTGCCAGCTTTCTAGGGGGCGGTGAAGCTTTCTTT,CASFLGGGEAFF
TRBV5-4,14,TRBJ2-3,-,-,TGTGCCAGCAGCCACGGGGGCCGCACAGATACGCAGTATTTT,CASSHGGRTDTQYF
TRBV2,14,TRBJ2-1,-,-,TGTGCCAGCAGTTCCGAAAGACAGGTCTATGAGCAGTTCTTC,CASSSERQVYEQFF
TRBV27,17,TRBJ2-2,TRBD1,-,TGTGCCAGCAGCTTTACCCAGGGGGTTTTAGTGACCGGGGAGCTGTTTTTT,CASSFTQGVLVTGELFF
TRBV30,15,TRBJ2-6,-,once,TGTGCCTGGAGTGTACGCGCTTCTGGGGCCAACGTCCTGACTTTC,CAWSVRASGANVLTF
TRBV19,14,TRBJ1-5,TRBD1,-,TGTGCCAGTAGCACAGGGGAGGGCAATCAGCCCCAGCATTTT,CASSTGEGNQPQHF
TRBV5-1,15,TRBJ2-3,-,-,TGCGCCAGCAGCTTGGGCCAGGTTAACACAGATACGCAGTATTTT,CASSLGQVNTDTQYF
TRBV11-2,13,TRBJ2-5,-,-,TGTGCCAGCAGCTTAAACAGGGAAGAGACCCAGTACTTC,CASSLNREETQYF
TRBV19,15,TRBJ1-2,-,-,TGTGCCAGTAGTATCGGAGGGACACCACTCTATGGCTACACCTTC,CASSIGGTPLYGYTF